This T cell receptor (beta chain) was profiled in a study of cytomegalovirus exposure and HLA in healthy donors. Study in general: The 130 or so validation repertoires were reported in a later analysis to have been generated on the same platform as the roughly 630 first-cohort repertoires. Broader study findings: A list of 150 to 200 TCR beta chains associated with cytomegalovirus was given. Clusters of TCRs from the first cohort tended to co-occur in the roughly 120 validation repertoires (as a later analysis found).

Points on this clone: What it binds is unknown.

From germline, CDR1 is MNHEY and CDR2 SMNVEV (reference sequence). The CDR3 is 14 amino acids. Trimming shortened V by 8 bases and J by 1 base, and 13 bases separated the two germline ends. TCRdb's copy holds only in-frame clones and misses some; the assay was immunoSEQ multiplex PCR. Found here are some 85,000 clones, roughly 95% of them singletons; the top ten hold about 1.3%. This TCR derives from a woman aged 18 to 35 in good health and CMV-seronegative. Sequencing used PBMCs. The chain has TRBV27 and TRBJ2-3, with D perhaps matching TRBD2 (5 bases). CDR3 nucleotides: TGTGCCAGCCGTACGGGAAACGGCACAGATACGCAGTATTTT. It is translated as CASRTGNGTDTQYF.